A single sample gave rise to the 13 T cell receptor beta chains below, sequenced in a study of CD8 T cells in Susac syndrome. cDNA came from roughly 0.53 to 1 ug RNA primed by random hexamers. TCRdb analysed the immunoSEQ multiplex PCR reads with MiXCR anew, one entry per CDR3 protein. The repertoire consists of about 150,000 distinct CDR3 sequences, with 85% to 95% occurring once and the leading ten covering about 0.21%. Specimen: CD8+ T cells from PBMCs. The receptor set was obtained from a human donor with multiple sclerosis.

This chain connects TRBV24-1 to TRBJ1-5; TRBD1 is a possible D gene (5 bases). Germline CDR1 reads KGHDR; CDR2 reads SFDVKD. The CDR3 consists of 14 residues. V dropped 7 bases and J dropped 0 bases, with 9 bases sitting between them. CDR3 sequence: CATSPTDSNQPQHF. The CDR3 DNA follows: TGTGCCACCAGCCCGACAGATAGCAATCAGCCCCAGCATTTT.

The table lists this clonotype with a count of one. The CDR3 protein is CASSQDIRPELFF. The CDR3 coding sequence is TGTGCCAGCAGCCAAGACATTAGACCCGAGCTGTTTTTT. This rearrangement joins TRBV3-1 to TRBJ2-2; no definite D call. The CDR3 is 13 residues long. CDR1 and CDR2 from the germline V gene are LGHDT and YNNKEL (reference sequence). The V gene lost 0 bases and the J gene lost 11 bases, with 10 bases spanning the gap. The whole variable domain, remainder taken from reference TRBV3-1 and TRBJ2-2, is DTAVSQTPKYLVTQMGNDKSIKCEQNLGHDTMYWYKQDSKKFLKIMFSYNNKELIINETVPNRFSPKSPDKAHLNLHINSLELGDSAVYFCASSQDIRPELFFGEGSRLTVL.

The chain combines TRBV12-3 or TRBV12-4 with TRBJ1-2; unclear D gene. The CDR3 loop spans 10 amino acids. V shed 5 bases and J shed 13 bases, with 11 bases lying between them. CDR3 DNA sequence: TGTGCCAGCAGTGGGGTCGGGCCCACCTTC. Protein sequence: CASSGVGPTF.

J is TRBJ1-5 and V is TRBV15; D may be TRBD1 (5 bases). Deletions cut 5 bases from V and 1 base from J, with 12 bases between. Germline V gene sequence: CDR1 LNHNV, CDR2 YYDKDF (reference sequence). There are 15 residues in the CDR3. The CDR3 bases are TGTGCCACCAGCTACGACCGGGACAGCAATCAGCCCCAGCATTTT. Its protein is CATSYDRDSNQPQHF.

This chain uses TRBV12-5 with TRBJ1-1; no clear D gene. The V gene's germline CDR1 is LGHNT and CDR2 FRNRAP. V lost 3 bases and J lost 1, with 9 bases in between. The CDR3 has 14 amino acids. DNA of the CDR3: TGTGCTAGTGGTTTCTTTAATCCGAACACTGAAGCTTTCTTT. Translation: CASGFFNPNTEAFF.

The chain has TRBV3-1 and TRBJ2-7; 7 nucleotides match TRBD1. Trimming removed 4 bases from V and 4 bases from J; junction bases left unmatched: 7. Looked up from germline, CDR1 is LGHDT and CDR2 is YNNKEL (reference sequence). This CDR3 comprises 14 residues. CDR3 protein: CASSPRDSRYEQYF. CDR3 nucleotides: TGTGCCAGCAGCCCCCGGGACAGTCGGTACGAGCAGTACTTC.

The gene calls are TRBV6-2 or TRBV6-3 and TRBJ2-1, with 10 bases that match TRBD2. The germline V gene has CDR1 MNHEY and CDR2 SVGEGT. This CDR3 is 15 amino acids long. The V and J ends lost 4 bases and 4 bases, in that order; junction bases with no gene match: 4. The CDR3: CASSLAGGEYNEQFF. The CDR3, as DNA: TGTGCCAGCAGTTTAGCGGGGGGTGAATACAATGAGCAGTTCTTC.

This rearrangement joins TRBV6-4 to TRBJ2-1, with TRBD1 matching 10 bases. Germline V gene data show CDR1 as MRHNA and CDR2 as SNTAGT. CDR3 size: 15 residues. The V gene end was trimmed by 4 bases and the J gene end by 3 bases; junction bases not matched to a gene: 3. CDR3 amino acids: CASSGGQGGYNEQFF. DNA of the CDR3: TGTGCCAGCAGTGGTGGACAGGGGGGCTACAATGAGCAGTTCTTC.

As for this clonotype: One junction end disagrees with the germline gene, perhaps due to a read error. The chain recombines TRBV12-3 or TRBV12-4 with TRBJ1-1, with D hard to call. This CDR3 contains 13 residues. The CDR3 bases are TGTGCCAGCAGTTTAGGAGGGAACCCTGAAGCTTTCTTT. This translates into CASSLGGNPEAFF.

The chain links TRBV20-1 to TRBJ2-7; 7 bases fit TRBD2. CDR3 size: 14 residues. J lost 0 bases, V lost 2 bases, and 4 bases had no gene match. The germline V gene has CDR1 DFQATT and CDR2 SNEGSKA (reference sequence). For the CDR3, the DNA is TGCAGTGCTAGATCGCGGGGGTCCTCCTACGAGCAGTACTTC. Translating it yields CSARSRGSSYEQYF.

The chain has TRBV7-2 and TRBJ1-5; no definite D call. CDR1 and CDR2 from the germline V gene are SGHTA and FQGNSA. V lost 1 base, J lost 0 bases, and 16 bases lay in between. CDR3 length: 18 residues. As DNA, the CDR3 is TGTGCCAGCAGCTTAGGCGATGTGGGATTCTATAGCAATCAGCCCCAGCATTTT. Translated: CASSLGDVGFYSNQPQHF.

This chain uses TRBV20-1 with TRBJ1-5; perhaps TRBD1 as D (5 bases). The germline CDR1 and CDR2 sequences are DFQATT and SNEGSKA (reference sequence). Trimming cost V 3 bases and J 6 bases, with 15 bases left between them. There are 14 residues in the CDR3. As DNA, the CDR3 is TGCAGTGCTAGCACCCGGGGCTCGGTTCAGCCCCAGCATTTT. Protein sequence: CSASTRGSVQPQHF.

The chain employs TRBV28 and TRBJ2-1, with D perhaps given as TRBD1 or TRBD2 (5 bases each). Deletions cut 6 bases from V and 3 bases from J, with 15 bases between. This CDR3 is built from 15 residues. Germline V CDR1 and CDR2: MDHEN, SYDVKM. Here the CDR3 DNA reads TGTGCCAGCAGCCCGCTGGGGGATGTCTACAATGAGCAGTTCTTC. It codes for CASSPLGDVYNEQFF.